This T cell receptor beta chain was sequenced for a study of identical twins. Study-level findings and limits: Out-of-frame beta sequences exhibited a weaker degree of excess twin sharing. Out-of-frame alpha sequences common to twins exhibited a surplus of low generation probability. Invariant T cells like MAIT and iNKT could partly confound the zero-insertion analyses. Findings came from cross-sectional statistics, without long-term follow-up of donors.

A remark on this clonotype: Its cognate antigen is unknown.

CDR3 length: 12 amino acids. Looked up from germline, CDR1 is DFQATT and CDR2 is SNEGSKA (reference sequence). Trimming stripped 5 bases from V and 0 bases from J, with 7 bases between. TCRdb itself ran the 5' RACE reads through MiXCR, one entry per CDR3 protein. This table has 1.5 million to 2 million distinct CDR3 sequences, 25% to 35% appearing once. Sequencing was done on a sample of cord blood. The clonotype originates from a newborn girl in good health. J is TRBJ1-2 and V is TRBV20-1; D is unclear. CDR3 DNA sequence: TGCAGTGCTCAGCAGGCTAACTATGGCTACACCTTC. Translation: CSAQQANYGYTF.